Below, 16 T cell receptor beta chains from the same sample are listed, as sequenced in a study of monozygotic twins with inflammatory bowel disease (dated by TCRdb to between 2018 and 2021). The library was prepared using 5' RACE. The instrument was an Illumina HiSeq 2500. Reprocessed by TCRdb, the reads give a single entry per CDR3 protein sequence, without DNA. The table for this sample shows 170,000 or so distinct CDR3 sequences. The ten largest clones take up 7.4% of the sample. The sample consisted of blood. The source of these receptors is a human donor with ulcerative colitis or Crohn's disease, or a healthy co-twin of an affected twin (not recorded which).

V and J are TRBV24-1 and TRBJ2-5; no DNA is available, so the TRBD1 call from TCRdb remains unchecked. Per germline, CDR1 KGHDR and CDR2 SFDVKD. The CDR3 is 16 residues long. The CDR3: CATSEVGQGTRETQYF.

This chain joins TRBV7-9 and TRBJ2-6; TCRdb returns TRBD1, unconfirmable since there is no DNA. The germline CDR1 and CDR2 sequences are SEHNR and FQNEAQ (reference sequence). This CDR3 spans 16 amino acids. This chain's CDR3 is CASSSRTVSGANVLTF.

The chain employs TRBV20-1 and TRBJ2-7; TCRdb selects TRBD2, and the lack of DNA leaves this call unchecked. Germline lookup yields CDR1 DFQATT and CDR2 SNEGSKA (reference sequence). The CDR3 spans 14 residues. CDR3 sequence: CSASLAGKPYEQYF.

The chain is built from TRBV20-1 and TRBJ2-5; TCRdb lists TRBD2, though no DNA is available to test this call. The CDR3 spans 17 residues. CDR1 is DFQATT and CDR2 is SNEGSKA in the germline V gene (reference sequence). CDR3 region: CSARAPPLRGGQETQYF.

This chain joins TRBV30 and TRBJ2-2. The germline V gene encodes CDR1 GTSNPN and CDR2 SVGIG (reference sequence). This CDR3 has 14 residues. The CDR3 protein is CAWSVLRFTGELFF. Variable domain in full (rest from reference TRBV30 and TRBJ2-2): SQTIHQWPATLVQPVGSPLSLECTVEGTSNPNLYWYRQAAGRGLQLLFYSVGIGQISSEVPQNLSASRPQDRQFILSSKKLLLSDSGFYLCAWSVLRFTGELFFGEGSRLTVL.

The CDR3 sequence is CASRLSGGGLKTQYF. The rearrangement joins TRBV4-1 to TRBJ2-5; TCRdb outputs TRBD2, but without DNA this stays unchecked. From germline, CDR1 is MGHRA and CDR2 YSYEKL. The CDR3 sequence is 15 residues long.

The gene calls are TRBV11-2 and TRBJ1-4; TCRdb calls TRBD1, which cannot be checked without DNA. This CDR3 is built from 14 residues. The V gene's germline CDR1 is SGHAT and CDR2 FQNNGV. CDR3: CASSLDGGGEKLFF.

The V gene is TRBV5-1, the J gene TRBJ2-3. The CDR3 contains 14 residues. Germline V gene sequence: CDR1 SGHRS, CDR2 YFSETQ. CDR3 sequence: CASTAAARTDTQYF.

The genes are TRBV15 and TRBJ2-7; TCRdb's assignment of TRBD1 cannot be checked, as there is no DNA. Germline V gene data show CDR1 as LNHNV and CDR2 as YYDKDF (reference sequence). CDR3 length equals 11 residues. CDR3 loop: CATSLRGEQYF.

The chain combines TRBV4-3 with TRBJ1-1. The CDR3 has 14 residues. CDR1 and CDR2 (germline): LGHNA, YSLEER. CDR3 loop: CASSQDAGAHQAFF.

The chain is built from TRBV10-3 and TRBJ1-2; the D call from TCRdb, TRBD1, cannot be confirmed without DNA. Per germline, CDR1 ENHRY and CDR2 SYGVKD. The CDR3 has 15 amino acids. CDR3 amino acids: CAISESRGPNYGYTF.

The genes are TRBV7-2 and TRBJ2-7. This CDR3 region has 14 residues. CDR1 and CDR2 (germline): SGHTA, FQGNSA. The CDR3 sequence: CASSLGSLSYEQYF.

This chain links TRBV7-2 with TRBJ2-7; the TCRdb D gene call, TRBD1, has no DNA to confirm it. Germline V lookup: CDR1 SGHTA, CDR2 FQGNSA. The CDR3 is made up of 14 amino acids. The CDR3 sequence is CASSPGTGLSEQYF.

J is TRBJ1-5 and V is TRBV12-3 or TRBV12-4; TCRdb returns TRBD1, unconfirmable since there is no DNA. The length of the CDR3 is 17 residues. The CDR3 spells CASSLRTGGRSNQPQHF.

The chain combines TRBV5-1 with TRBJ2-2; there is no DNA to check the TCRdb D call of TRBD2. CDR1 is SGHRS, CDR2 YFSETQ, per germline. The CDR3 covers 15 residues. The CDR3 reads CASSPGLAGRGELFF.

This chain joins TRBV5-4 and TRBJ2-2; TCRdb gives TRBD1 as the D gene, but with no DNA this cannot be confirmed. The CDR3 covers 13 residues. CDR1 and CDR2 (germline): SGHNT, YYREEE (reference sequence). CDR3 loop: CASSRTGEGELFF.